This record covers a single TCR beta chain. Its antigen is currently unknown. The CDR3 runs 16 residues. Trimming took 0 bases from V and 0 from J; bases not matched to a gene: 1. From germline, CDR1 is LGHNA and CDR2 YSLEER. The sample comes from a study of T cell responses to AZD1222 COVID-19 vaccine. The study's findings and limits: Breadth and depth of Spike-specific TCRs rose after two AZD1222 doses. Epitopes outside B.1.351 and B.1.1.7 mutated regions reportedly drew nearly half of spike TCRs. Among vaccine-associated CD4 TCRs, coverage spanned spike, with dominance at 160-218 and 743-854.

Measured with immunoSEQ multiplex PCR; TCRdb has only the in-frame clones, and not every one. The repertoire includes 110,000 or so clones, about nine tenths of them detected once, and about 6.5% sits in the top ten. The receptor's source is an adult who received the AZD1222 COVID-19 vaccine. The sequences come from peripheral blood, collected 28 days after the second AZD1222 dose. This sequence joins TRBV4-3 and TRBJ2-1; TRBD2 agrees at 8 bases. The CDR3 DNA is TGCGCCAGCAGCCAAGATAGCGGGACCTCCTACAATGAGCAGTTCTTC. Its protein product is CASSQDSGTSYNEQFF.